This T cell receptor beta chain is drawn from a study of OX40 agonist ivuxolimab in advanced cancers. Here immunoSEQ multiplex PCR was the method, and the copy in TCRdb shows in-frame clones only, minus some. The sample carries tens of thousands of clones, roughly four fifths recorded once. Study-wide findings and caveats: It was also the case that some nonresponders had low normalized T-cell clonal expansion. CD8+ T cells showed, on average, more clonal expansion than CD4+ cells.

Blood sampling took place at baseline, cycle 4 day 1, and cycle 7 day 1. As regards this clone: The antigen is not known.

This TCR derives from an adult with an advanced solid tumor such as melanoma, head and neck, liver or kidney cancer. This material consisted of CD4+ or CD8+ T cells sorted from blood, taken in a trial of the OX40 agonist ivuxolimab.

This chain's CDR3 is CASSLSSTGNTIYF. DNA for the CDR3: TGTGCCAGCAGCTTATCTTCAACCGGAAACACCATATATTTT. The chain has TRBV7-3 and TRBJ1-3; the D is unclear. This CDR3 has 14 residues. Germline-derived CDR1 and CDR2 are SGHTA and FQGTGA. The germline V and J ends were trimmed by 2 bases and 4 bases, with 9 bases remaining between them.